A single sample gave rise to the 9 T cell receptor beta chains below, sequenced in a study of cytomegalovirus exposure and HLA in healthy donors. PCR amplification relied on 60 Vbeta primers (plus 13 Jbeta primers). TCRdb's copy holds only in-frame clones and misses some; the assay was immunoSEQ multiplex PCR. The sample has over 70,000 clones, roughly 80% seen once. Sequencing was carried out using PBMCs. Source of these receptors: a male donor in good health and CMV-seronegative.

CDR3 in DNA: TGTGCCAGCTCACTGGACAGGGCAAATCAGCCCCAGCATTTT. Translated: CASSLDRANQPQHF. This chain uses TRBV18 with TRBJ1-5, with 8 bases fitting TRBD1. The ends lost 4 bases at V and 4 bases at J; junction bases unmatched: 3. The CDR3 has 14 residues. Germline V gene lookup returns CDR1 KGHSH and CDR2 LQKENI.

The chain carries TRBV7-3 and TRBJ1-2; the D is unclear. V was trimmed by 3 bases and J by 5 bases, leaving 10 bases between them. The CDR3 consists of 13 residues. Germline assignment: CDR1 SGHTA and CDR2 FQGTGA. The CDR3 here is CASSLDYGYGYTF. The CDR3 DNA sequence: TGTGCCAGCAGCTTGGACTATGGGTATGGCTACACCTTC.

The V and J genes are TRBV4-1 and TRBJ2-7; tentatively, D is TRBD1 (6 bases). With 1 base removed from V and 6 bases from J, the gap between germline ends came to 19 bases. This CDR3 contains 16 residues. CDR1 is MGHRA and CDR2 is YSYEKL in the germline V gene. Written as DNA, the CDR3 is TGCGCCAGCAGCCAAGCCGCATTGACAGGTCCTGTCGAGCAGTACTTC. Translation gives CASSQAALTGPVEQYF.

V is TRBV28 and J is TRBJ1-4; no definite D call. Germline-derived CDR1 and CDR2 are MDHEN and SYDVKM. CDR3 size: 17 residues. The germline V and J ends were trimmed by 2 bases and 10 bases, with 23 bases remaining between them. For the CDR3, the DNA is TGTGCCAGCAGTTTAGGGGTGGACGGAGGAATCGGTGGAAAACTGTTTTTT. Its translation: CASSLGVDGGIGGKLFF.

This chain connects TRBV11-2 to TRBJ2-1, with TRBD2 identical over 8 bases. The CDR3 consists of 17 residues. After removal of 1 base from V and 0 bases from J, the junction contained 5 bases not matched to a gene. Germline loops: CDR1 SGHAT, CDR2 FQNNGV. This CDR3 is CASSLARTSSSYNEQFF. In nucleotides, the CDR3 is TGTGCCAGCAGCTTAGCCCGGACTAGCTCCTCCTACAATGAGCAGTTCTTC.

The V and J genes are TRBV6-5 and TRBJ1-1; 9 nucleotides agree with TRBD1. The length of the CDR3 is 14 residues. Per the germline V gene, CDR1 is MNHEY and CDR2 is SVGAGI. With V trimmed by 6 bases and J by 2 bases, 4 bases remained unmatched. The CDR3 here is CASRGTGLNTEAFF. CDR3 bases: TGTGCCAGCAGGGGGACAGGGCTAAACACTGAAGCTTTCTTT.

This sequence joins TRBV28 and TRBJ2-7; D may be TRBD1 (6 bases). The CDR3 runs to 14 residues. V was cut by 5 bases and J by 5 bases, with 16 bases left in between. Germline CDR1 reads MDHEN; CDR2 reads SYDVKM. This CDR3 reads CASSEGGHPNEQYF. Written as DNA, the CDR3 is TGTGCCAGCAGTGAAGGGGGACATCCTAACGAGCAGTACTTC.

The chain couples TRBV11-3 to TRBJ2-7; a possible D gene is TRBD1 (6 bases). V lost 5 bases and J lost 1, with 12 bases in between. Looked up from germline, CDR1 is SGHNT and CDR2 is YENEEA. This CDR3 spans 14 amino acids. CDR3 DNA: TGTGCCAGCAGCCCATTAGGGGGATCCTACGAGCAGTACTTC. This codes for CASSPLGGSYEQYF.

This chain joins TRBV7-6 and TRBJ1-5; a weak D match, TRBD1 (6 bases). The germline CDR1 and CDR2 sequences are SGHVS and FNYEAQ. The V end was cut by 1 base, the J end by 0 bases, with 7 bases between. The CDR3 runs 15 residues. The CDR3 coding sequence is TGTGCCAGCAGCTTAGTACAGGGTAGCAATCAGCCCCAGCATTTT. As protein: CASSLVQGSNQPQHF.